One and the same sample provided the 23 T cell receptor beta chains below, sequenced in a study of blood T cell repertoires in COVID-19. Sequencing was performed with immunoSEQ multiplex PCR; in TCRdb, only in-frame clones are kept and a portion is missing. The table has about 260,000 clones, 86% seen once. The sequenced sample consisted of peripheral blood. Receptors originate from a man aged 25 to 45 with active or convalescent COVID-19.

The chain has TRBV12-3 or TRBV12-4 and TRBJ1-4, with unresolved D. CDR3 size: 13 residues. V was pared by 4 bases and J by 10 bases, with 13 bases between. In nucleotides, the CDR3 is TGTGCCAGCAGTTCCCCCGGGAGACGAAAACTGTTTTTT. The encoded protein is CASSSPGRRKLFF.

The sample holds a few counts of this clone. This rearrangement joins TRBV9 to TRBJ1-2; unclear D gene. The CDR3 totals 13 residues. Germline loops: CDR1 SGDLS, CDR2 YYNGEE. V lost 0 bases, J lost 8 bases, and 11 bases lay in between. The CDR3 is CASSVDPTEGYTF. The CDR3 DNA is TGTGCCAGCAGCGTAGATCCCACAGAAGGCTACACCTTC.

V and J are TRBV4-3 and TRBJ2-3, with TRBD2 matching over 9 bases. V gave up 2 bases and J gave up 1 base; unmatched junction bases: 1. Germline CDR1 and CDR2: LGHNA and YSLEER. This CDR3 spans 15 amino acids. The CDR3 loop reads CASSQKRGGTDTQYF. CDR3 DNA sequence: TGCGCCAGCAGCCAAAAGCGGGGGGGCACAGATACGCAGTATTTT.

The gene calls are TRBV4-3 and TRBJ1-6, with 12 bases fitting TRBD1. V dropped 1 base and J dropped 10; count of bases not matched to a gene: 5. The CDR3 is 16 amino acids. Germline V lookup: CDR1 LGHNA, CDR2 YSLEER. The CDR3 DNA sequence: TGCGCCAGCAGCCAAGTAACCGGGACAGGGGGCTCACCCCTCCACTTT. It yields the protein CASSQVTGTGGSPLHF.

V gene TRBV20-1 combines with J gene TRBJ2-7, with D perhaps TRBD1 (5 bases). With 3 bases removed from V and 2 bases from J, the gap between germline ends came to 8 bases. The CDR3 is made up of 12 amino acids. Germline V gives CDR1 DFQATT, CDR2 SNEGSKA (reference sequence). The CDR3 nucleotides are TGCAGTGCTAGTCCCAGGGCCTACGAGCAGTACTTC. Its protein is CSASPRAYEQYF.

This CDR3 is CASSPLTANEGQPQHF. Written as DNA, the CDR3 is TGTGCCAGCAGCCCCCTCACGGCCAATGAGGGTCAGCCCCAGCATTTT. The V gene is TRBV28, the J gene TRBJ1-5; D is unresolved. There are 16 residues in the CDR3. Germline lookup yields CDR1 MDHEN and CDR2 SYDVKM. V was shortened by 6 bases and J by 6 bases, with 21 bases between the two germline ends.

The chain links TRBV7-2 to TRBJ2-2, with a tentative D call TRBD1 (5 bases). Germline-derived CDR1 and CDR2 are SGHTA and FQGNSA. This CDR3 spans 16 amino acids. Trimming removed 5 bases at V and 6 bases at J, with 19 bases between. This CDR3 reads CASSPTGQGSAGELFF. The CDR3 DNA is TGTGCCAGCAGCCCAACTGGGCAGGGTAGTGCCGGGGAGCTGTTTTTT.

This clone was detected only a few times. The CDR3 here is CASSLKGVAPLHF. The CDR3 DNA reads as TGTGCCAGCAGTTTAAAAGGAGTAGCACCCCTCCACTTT. V usage is TRBV12-3 or TRBV12-4 and J usage is TRBJ1-6; no firm D call. V lost 2 bases, J lost 11 bases, and 10 bases lay in between. The CDR3 loop spans 13 amino acids.

The CDR3 region is CASSRGEGNYGYTF. DNA for the CDR3: TGTGCCAGCTCACGCGGGGAGGGAAACTATGGCTACACCTTC. V and J are TRBV18 and TRBJ1-2; D is ambiguous. Germline-derived CDR1 and CDR2 are KGHSH and LQKENI. The V end was cut by 4 bases, the J end by 2 bases, with 11 bases between. CDR3 length equals 14 residues.

The rearrangement joins TRBV2 to TRBJ1-2, with TRBD1 matching over 7 bases. Per germline, CDR1 SNHLY and CDR2 FYNNEI. J gave up 2 bases and V 2 bases, and 8 bases lay outside the gene matches. The CDR3 is made up of 16 amino acids. Written as DNA, the CDR3 is TGTGCCAGCAGTGAACAGAGGGGGCAAGGAAACTATGGCTACACCTTC. It specifies CASSEQRGQGNYGYTF.

The rearrangement uses TRBV4-1 and TRBJ1-5; D gene uncertain. The ends were cut back, 1 base at V and 1 base at J, with 11 bases in the middle. This CDR3 comprises 16 residues. The germline V gene has CDR1 MGHRA and CDR2 YSYEKL. In DNA form, the CDR3 reads TGCGCCAGCAGCCAAGTCTCGGCAGGAAGCAATCAGCCCCAGCATTTT. Its protein product is CASSQVSAGSNQPQHF.

This chain connects TRBV24-1 to TRBJ2-6; 9 positions match TRBD1. V dropped 8 bases and J dropped 2; count of bases not matched to a gene: 6. This CDR3 is built from 16 residues. The germline CDR1 and CDR2 sequences are KGHDR and SFDVKD. CDR3 amino acids: CATKDRGVAGANVLTF. In DNA form, the CDR3 reads TGTGCCACCAAGGACAGGGGAGTGGCTGGGGCCAACGTCCTGACTTTC.

The rearrangement links TRBV18 to TRBJ2-7, with 10 bases lining up with TRBD1. Losses at the gene ends were 3 bases for V and 3 bases for J; bases not matched to a gene: 5. CDR3 size: 15 residues. CDR1 is KGHSH, CDR2 LQKENI, per germline. The CDR3 spells CASSPPGDRGYEQYF. The CDR3 DNA reads as TGTGCCAGCTCACCGCCCGGGGACAGGGGCTACGAGCAGTACTTC.

The rearrangement links TRBV4-2 to TRBJ1-5; D possibly corresponds to TRBD1 (6 bases). Germline values: CDR1 LGHNA, CDR2 YNFKEQ. V lost 1 base, J lost 6 bases, and 10 bases lay in between. The CDR3 consists of 14 residues. CDR3 in amino acids: CASSQGTDGQPQHF. CDR3 sequence (DNA): TGTGCCAGCAGCCAAGGGACAGATGGTCAGCCCCAGCATTTT.

This chain joins TRBV11-2 and TRBJ1-1; D is uncertain. Trimming took 0 bases from V and 8 from J, leaving 10 bases between them. The V gene's germline CDR1 is SGHAT and CDR2 FQNNGV. The CDR3 is 13 residues long. CDR3 loop: CASSLEAPGEAFF. The CDR3 DNA is TGTGCCAGCAGCTTAGAGGCCCCCGGGGAAGCTTTCTTT.

The chain employs TRBV16 and TRBJ1-2, with TRBD1 as a possible D gene (6 bases). The CDR3 is made up of 13 amino acids. V lost 4 bases and J 8 bases, leaving 14 bases between the germline ends. Germline assignment: CDR1 KGHSY and CDR2 FQNENV. The CDR3 coding sequence is TGTGCCAGCAGCCGCGAAGGACAGTTCGGCTACACCTTC. Translation gives CASSREGQFGYTF.

This sequence joins TRBV7-3 and TRBJ1-1; D uncertain. V was shortened by 2 bases and J by 1 base, with 5 bases between the two germline ends. The CDR3 length is 13 residues. Germline V CDR1 and CDR2: SGHTA, FQGTGA. CDR3 bases: TGTGCCAGCAGCTTAGGGCAGAACACTGAAGCTTTCTTT. It codes for CASSLGQNTEAFF. The variable domain in full, with the rest retrieved from reference TRBV7-3 and TRBJ1-1, is GAGVSQTPSNKVTEKGKYVELRCDPISGHTALYWYRQSLGQGPEFLIYFQGTGAADDSGLPNDRFFAVRPEGSVSTLKIQRTERGDSAVYLCASSLGQNTEAFFGQGTRLTVV.

The chain joins TRBV2 to TRBJ1-5; no reliable D call. Germline CDR1 reads SNHLY; CDR2 reads FYNNEI. V lost 7 bases and J lost 5, with 12 bases in between. The CDR3 runs 13 residues. The CDR3 sequence: CASNGRRDQPQHF. CDR3 coding DNA: TGTGCCAGCAATGGTAGGAGAGATCAGCCCCAGCATTTT.

The rearrangement links TRBV13 to TRBJ2-7; TRBD1 matches at 9 bases. This CDR3 has 14 amino acids. The germline V gene encodes CDR1 PRHDT and CDR2 FYEKMQ (reference sequence). With 0 bases clipped from V and 4 bases from J, the junction kept 1 base outside the gene matches. The CDR3 sequence is CASSLGQGAYEQYF. CDR3 bases: TGTGCCAGCAGCTTAGGACAGGGGGCATACGAGCAGTACTTC.

The genes are TRBV11-2 and TRBJ2-7; TRBD1 matches at 7 bases. Germline assignment: CDR1 SGHAT and CDR2 FQNNGV. V lost 4 bases, J lost 3 bases, and 6 bases stayed unmatched. This CDR3 region has 14 residues. This CDR3 is CASSSTDRDYEQYF. CDR3 DNA: TGTGCCAGCAGCTCGACCGACAGGGACTACGAGCAGTACTTC.

The chain uses TRBV3-1 (or the pseudogene TRBV3-2) and TRBJ2-1; 7 positions agree with TRBD2. This CDR3 has 15 amino acids. Germline V gene lookup returns CDR1 LGHDT and CDR2 YNNKEL (reference sequence). Trimming cost V 4 bases and J 7 bases; bases outside gene matches: 10. The CDR3 loop is CASSPLFGGMNEQFF. CDR3 DNA: TGTGCCAGCAGCCCACTGTTCGGGGGGATGAATGAGCAGTTCTTC.

The V call is TRBV27, the J call TRBJ2-3, with D maybe TRBD1 (6 bases). This CDR3 is built from 14 residues. Trimming pared 6 bases from V and 0 bases from J, leaving 10 bases between. From germline, CDR1 is MNHEY and CDR2 SMNVEV (reference sequence). DNA of the CDR3: TGTGCCAGCAGAAGGCAGGGGAGCACAGATACGCAGTATTTT. The encoded protein is CASRRQGSTDTQYF.

This clone has just one count. This chain uses TRBV5-5 with TRBJ1-2; the match to TRBD1 covers 7 bases. Germline V gene data show CDR1 as SGHKS and CDR2 as YYEKEE (reference sequence). The CDR3 contains 14 residues. Trimming cost V 5 bases and J 1 base; bases outside gene matches: 5. The CDR3 DNA follows: TGTGCCAGCAGTACAGGGGAGAGTAACTATGGCTACACCTTC. Encoded protein: CASSTGESNYGYTF.